These 13 T cell receptor beta chains were sequenced from one sample in a study of blood T cell repertoires in COVID-19. Here immunoSEQ multiplex PCR was the method, and the copy in TCRdb shows in-frame clones only, minus some. The table has under 45,000 clones, 85% to 95% seen once. The sequenced sample consisted of peripheral blood. The origin of the receptors is a man in his 60s with active or convalescent COVID-19.

The chain joins TRBV10-2 to TRBJ2-1; possible D gene TRBD2, 5 bases. The CDR3 is 18 amino acids. Germline V CDR1 and CDR2: WSHSY, SAAADI. V was cut by 3 bases and J by 3 bases, with 21 bases left in between. The CDR3 protein is CASSDPSHPSLIYNEQFF. In DNA form, the CDR3 reads TGCGCCAGCAGTGACCCTTCCCATCCTAGCCTAATCTACAATGAGCAGTTCTTC.

The V and J genes are TRBV10-3 and TRBJ2-1; possibly TRBD2 for D (6 bases). There are 11 residues in the CDR3. Trimming removed 7 bases at V and 14 bases at J, with 15 bases between. Germline V gene lookup returns CDR1 ENHRY and CDR2 SYGVKD. CDR3: CAINKVGGKFF. In DNA form, the CDR3 reads TGTGCCATCAATAAGGTGGGCGGGAAGTTCTTC.

This chain links TRBV19 with TRBJ1-2, with TRBD1 matching 9 bases. The germline V gene has CDR1 LNHDA and CDR2 SQIVND (reference sequence). The V segment lost 4 bases and the J segment 7 bases; nucleotides outside the gene matches: 10. The CDR3 has 15 amino acids. The CDR3 nucleotides read TGTGCCAGTAGTAGTACAGGGGGCGCTGATCGTGGCTACACCTTC. This gives the protein CASSSTGGADRGYTF.

The chain has TRBV28 and TRBJ1-5; D is ambiguous. V lost 4 bases, J lost 1 base, and 11 bases lay in between. Germline V gene lookup returns CDR1 MDHEN and CDR2 SYDVKM. CDR3 length: 15 residues. The CDR3 reads CASSSGEVSNQPQHF. As DNA, the CDR3 is TGTGCCAGCAGTTCCGGGGAGGTCAGCAATCAGCCCCAGCATTTT. Full variable domain (outside the CDR3, taken from reference TRBV28 and TRBJ1-5): DVKVTQSSRYLVKRTGEKVFLECVQDMDHENMFWYRQDPGLGLRLIYFSYDVKMKEKGDIPEGYSVSREKKERFSLILESASTNQTSMYLCASSSGEVSNQPQHFGDGTRLSIL.

J is TRBJ2-1 and V is TRBV5-1, with 7 bases that match TRBD2. Germline values: CDR1 SGHRS, CDR2 YFSETQ. The ends lost 2 bases at V and 1 base at J; junction bases unmatched: 3. CDR3 length: 15 amino acids. The CDR3 here is CASSFGAGSYNEQFF. CDR3 bases: TGCGCCAGCAGCTTTGGAGCGGGGTCCTACAATGAGCAGTTCTTC. The full variable domain, rest sourced from reference TRBV5-1 and TRBJ2-1, is KAGVTQTPRYLIKTRGQQVTLSCSPISGHRSVSWYQQTPGQGLQFLFEYFSETQRNKGNFPGRFSGRQFSNSRSEMNVSTLELGDSALYLCASSFGAGSYNEQFFGPGTRLTVL.

The chain links TRBV5-4 to TRBJ2-7, with 7 bases matching TRBD1. Germline CDR1 is SGHNT and CDR2 is YYREEE (reference sequence). J gave up 4 bases and V 0 bases, and 7 bases lay outside the gene matches. The CDR3 consists of 15 residues. The CDR3: CASSLETGTLYEQYF. The DNA for the CDR3 is TGTGCCAGCAGCTTGGAGACAGGGACACTATACGAGCAGTACTTC.

The rearrangement uses TRBV7-2 and TRBJ2-3; the match to TRBD2 covers 7 bases. The V gene's germline CDR1 is SGHTA and CDR2 FQGNSA. The CDR3 totals 18 residues. The ends lost 4 bases at V and 2 bases at J; junction bases unmatched: 15. CDR3 in amino acids: CASSSLGRLAGDTDTQYF. DNA of the CDR3: TGTGCCAGCAGCTCCCTAGGACGGCTGGCGGGAGACACAGATACGCAGTATTTT.

The chain couples TRBV5-1 to TRBJ2-6; D call uncertain. CDR3 size: 14 residues. CDR1 SGHRS and CDR2 YFSETQ come from the germline V gene. V was trimmed by 4 bases and J by 2 bases, leaving 7 bases between them. CDR3: CASSETPGANVLTF. The CDR3 DNA reads TGCGCCAGCAGCGAAACTCCTGGGGCCAACGTCCTGACTTTC.

This clone was recorded only once. The rearrangement uses TRBV11-2 and TRBJ1-5; TRBD1 matches 7 bases. This CDR3 comprises 15 residues. CDR1 is SGHAT and CDR2 is FQNNGV in the germline V gene. J lost 1 base, V lost 4 bases, and 4 bases had no gene match. The CDR3 protein is CASSSTGRSNQPQHF. CDR3 coding DNA: TGTGCCAGCAGCTCGACAGGGAGAAGCAATCAGCCCCAGCATTTT.

Only a few counts were recorded for this clone. CDR3 DNA: TGTGCCAGCAGCTTGACTATCGGCACCGGCAATGAGCAGTTCTTC. Protein: CASSLTIGTGNEQFF. V and J are TRBV5-8 and TRBJ2-1; no firm D call. This CDR3 spans 15 amino acids. V lost 1 base to trimming and J lost 6 bases, with 14 bases between them. Germline CDR1 SGHTS, CDR2 YDEGEE.

The V call is TRBV7-9, the J call TRBJ2-1; 11 positions match TRBD2. The CDR3 spans 16 residues. With 2 bases clipped from V and 9 bases from J, the junction kept 9 bases outside the gene matches. CDR1 is SEHNR, CDR2 FQNEAQ, per germline (reference sequence). The chain's CDR3 is CASSLRPSGRILEQFF. Here the CDR3 DNA reads TGTGCCAGCAGCTTACGGCCTAGCGGGAGGATCCTTGAGCAGTTCTTC.

J is TRBJ2-1 and V is TRBV2; TRBD2 agrees at 10 bases. V shed 3 bases, J shed 9 bases, and the junction held 11 bases outside the gene matches. The germline gives CDR1 SNHLY, CDR2 FYNNEI. The CDR3 consists of 16 residues. The CDR3 coding sequence is TGTGCCAGCAGTGATACGGTCAGCGGGGGGGCTTCTGAGCAGTTCTTC. Translation gives CASSDTVSGGASEQFF.

The V call is TRBV20-1, the J call TRBJ2-5; 10 nucleotides match TRBD2. The V and J ends lost 3 bases and 6 bases, in that order; junction bases with no gene match: 13. Germline V gene sequence: CDR1 DFQATT, CDR2 SNEGSKA (reference sequence). The CDR3 is 16 residues long. The CDR3 sequence is CSASQPAGGPWKTQYF. In nucleotides, the CDR3 is TGCAGTGCTAGTCAGCCAGCGGGGGGGCCTTGGAAGACCCAGTACTTC.